This entry features one TCR beta chain sequence. The Seattle patients joined while their infection was active and were tracked longitudinally afterward. Profiling relied on immunoSEQ multiplex PCR, and the TCRdb table lists in-frame clones only, not all of them. The repertoire holds around 230,000 clones, with about nine tenths as singletons. This record comes from a study of blood T cell repertoires in COVID-19. The TCR was taken from a man aged 50 or older with COVID-19, enrolled during active disease. Sequencing input: peripheral blood.

Here the CDR3 DNA reads TGTGCCAGCAGCCCCCGGGTTAGCGGGATTTTTCACGAGCAGTACTTC. It translates to CASSPRVSGIFHEQYF. V gene TRBV11-2 combines with J gene TRBJ2-7; 8 bases are shared with TRBD2. Germline values: CDR1 SGHAT, CDR2 FQNNGV. The CDR3 has 16 residues. V was pared by 5 bases and J by 5 bases, with 14 bases of the junction left unmatched. Complete variable domain (other parts from reference TRBV11-2 and TRBJ2-7): EAGVAQSPRYKIIEKRQSVAFWCNPISGHATLYWYQQILGQGPKLLIQFQNNGVVDDSQLPKDRFSAERLKGVDSTLKIQPAKLEDSAVYLCASSPRVSGIFHEQYFGPGTRLTVT.